This TCR beta chain was documented in a study of identical twins' blood T cells. The germline V gene has CDR1 LNHDA and CDR2 SQIVND (reference sequence). This CDR3 has 15 amino acids. The V gene lost 4 bases and the J gene lost 0 bases, with 10 bases spanning the gap. From the 5' RACE reads, TCRdb called clonotypes with MiXCR, one entry per CDR3 protein. This sample carries hundreds of thousands of distinct CDR3 sequences, 25% to 35% of them seen once, and the ten largest clones take about 6%. Study outcomes and limitations: Top TCRbeta clonotypes were shared more with twin than unrelated donors.

For this clonotype: Its antigen is not identified.

Sequenced sample: PBMCs. The chain is built from TRBV19 and TRBJ2-1; D may be TRBD1 or TRBD2 (5 bases each). The origin of this receptor is a woman aged 18 to 55 in good health. Here the CDR3 reads CASSRDLPSYNEQFF. The CDR3 bases are TGTGCCAGTAGTAGGGACCTTCCCTCCTACAATGAGCAGTTCTTC.